This is a list of T cell receptor beta chains from one sample in a study of somatic mutations in cytotoxic T cells in rheumatoid arthritis. Only in-frame clones appear in the TCRdb table, and some are missing; sequencing was by immunoSEQ multiplex PCR. This table holds 12,000 to 15,000 clones, 60% to 85% found once. Input material: CD8+ T cells sorted from blood. The receptor source for this set is an adult with rheumatoid arthritis. The CDR3 runs from the conserved cysteine through the conserved F or W. The order of the fields is D gene, V gene, clone size, J gene, CDR3 protein. D genes are given only for firm matches. Expanded clones get a size class; other rows say once, few or many, or leave the size out.

D: -
V: TRBV19
size: -
J: TRBJ1-2
CDR3: CASKGDGYTF

D: -
V: TRBV19
size: -
J: TRBJ2-7
CDR3: CASSIGRYPYEQYF

D: TRBD2
V: TRBV2
size: -
J: TRBJ2-3
CDR3: CASSHDKLAGGIDTQYF

D: TRBD2
V: TRBV5-1
size: few
J: TRBJ2-1
CDR3: CASSSGLAGHNEQFF

D: -
V: TRBV6-1
size: -
J: TRBJ2-7
CDR3: CASAATYEQYF

D: -
V: TRBV15
size: -
J: TRBJ2-1
CDR3: CATSRPETGLYNEQFF

D: -
V: TRBV6-1
size: -
J: TRBJ1-1
CDR3: CASSVGTGLTEAFF

D: -
V: TRBV10-3
size: -
J: TRBJ2-1
CDR3: CAISEFTGPEQFF

D: -
V: TRBV2
size: -
J: TRBJ2-7
CDR3: CASSSSVKEYF

D: TRBD2
V: TRBV4-1
size: -
J: TRBJ2-1
CDR3: CASSQTSGTYNEQFF

D: TRBD1
V: TRBV6-5
size: -
J: TRBJ1-1
CDR3: CASSARGMNTEAFF

D: TRBD1
V: TRBV6-1
size: -
J: TRBJ1-1
CDR3: CASSGARGRNTEAFF

D: TRBD1
V: TRBV7-4
size: -
J: TRBJ1-4
CDR3: CASSLRRDRGPTNEKLFF

D: -
V: TRBV5-4
size: -
J: TRBJ2-1
CDR3: CASSLVQRSEQFF

D: -
V: TRBV9
size: -
J: TRBJ1-3
CDR3: CASSVGRTSGNTIYF

D: -
V: TRBV5-1
size: -
J: TRBJ1-4
CDR3: CASSFGASRANEKLFF

D: TRBD1
V: TRBV28
size: few
J: TRBJ1-6
CDR3: CASSRRTGKNSPLHF

D: TRBD2
V: TRBV28
size: -
J: TRBJ2-4
CDR3: CASSLGTSVQNIQYF

D: -
V: TRBV9
size: few
J: TRBJ2-1
CDR3: CASSVAGIPYNEQFF

D: -
V: TRBV27
size: once
J: TRBJ2-1
CDR3: CASSVGPDNEQFF

D: TRBD1
V: TRBV7-9
size: -
J: TRBJ2-3
CDR3: CASSWAVGGGFLADTQYF

D: -
V: TRBV7-6
size: -
J: TRBJ2-2
CDR3: CASSLAWQTGELFF

D: TRBD1
V: TRBV2
size: -
J: TRBJ1-6
CDR3: CASRVGQGSSPLHF

D: -
V: TRBV19
size: -
J: TRBJ2-1
CDR3: CASSIWAQSSYNEQFF

D: TRBD1
V: TRBV29-1
size: -
J: TRBJ2-7
CDR3: CSATAGGQGGRQYF

D: TRBD1
V: TRBV9
size: -
J: TRBJ1-2
CDR3: CASSEPGQGGYTF

D: TRBD1
V: TRBV28
size: few
J: TRBJ2-1
CDR3: CASSLGDRSSYNEQFF

D: -
V: TRBV7-9
size: -
J: TRBJ1-5
CDR3: CASSPGDQPQHF

D: TRBD1
V: TRBV7-6
size: -
J: TRBJ2-2
CDR3: CASSSGQGATGELFF

D: -
V: TRBV27
size: few
J: TRBJ2-2
CDR3: CASSFGPVAYTGELFF

D: TRBD1
V: TRBV2
size: few
J: TRBJ1-5
CDR3: CASSTGQGGNQPQHF

D: TRBD2
V: TRBV5-4
size: -
J: TRBJ2-7
CDR3: CASSLVAGGPAYEQYF

D: TRBD1
V: TRBV2
size: -
J: TRBJ1-2
CDR3: CASSEANRGYGYTF

D: -
V: TRBV5-5
size: -
J: TRBJ1-5
CDR3: CASSGGARRNQPQHF

D: TRBD1
V: TRBV28
size: -
J: TRBJ2-7
CDR3: CASSFTVGTGNYEQYF

D: -
V: TRBV7-8
size: -
J: TRBJ2-7
CDR3: CASSSEGLSYEQYF

D: -
V: TRBV5-6
size: -
J: TRBJ2-7
CDR3: CASSLMRVAAPYEQYF

D: TRBD2
V: TRBV13
size: -
J: TRBJ2-2
CDR3: CASSPRTSGSSATGELFF

D: TRBD2
V: TRBV2
size: -
J: TRBJ2-7
CDR3: CASSERVGGSYEQYF

D: -
V: TRBV9
size: -
J: TRBJ1-2
CDR3: CASSVQGNYGYTF

D: -
V: TRBV9
size: -
J: TRBJ1-5
CDR3: CASGGAGSNQPQHF

D: -
V: TRBV7-9
size: -
J: TRBJ2-5
CDR3: CASSLMGETQYF

D: -
V: TRBV6-5
size: medium-sized
J: TRBJ1-4
CDR3: CATSSGTRGEKLFF

D: TRBD1
V: TRBV2
size: -
J: TRBJ2-7
CDR3: CASGGAGQGAGEQYF

D: -
V: TRBV19
size: -
J: TRBJ1-5
CDR3: CASSIRLQPQHF

D: -
V: TRBV9
size: -
J: TRBJ2-1
CDR3: CASSVAGPGALNEQFF